This TCR beta chain was retrieved from a study of cytomegalovirus exposure and HLA in healthy donors. Study-wide points: Owing to their indistinguishability, certain V segments, notably TRBV6-2 and TRBV6-3, were excluded.

Turning to this clone: Its antigen is unknown.

Sampled while nominally healthy, donors likely had unrecorded immune exposures. CDR3 length: 13 residues. Trimming removed 11 bases at V and 3 bases at J, with 16 bases between. The germline V gene encodes CDR1 ENHRY and CDR2 SYGVKD. PCR involved 60 Vbeta and 13 Jbeta primers. Only in-frame clones appear in the TCRdb table, and some are missing; sequencing was by immunoSEQ multiplex PCR. The sample holds 130,000 to 150,000 clones, approximately 80% seen once. Input material: PBMCs. This sequence originates from a male donor in good health and CMV-seronegative. This sequence joins TRBV10-3 and TRBJ1-1, with unresolved D. CDR3 amino acids: CALSPRIDTEAFF. In DNA form, the CDR3 reads TGTGCCCTTTCCCCTAGGATTGACACTGAAGCTTTCTTT.